Following are 19 T cell receptor beta chains from one sample sequenced in a study of T cell responses to AZD1222 COVID-19 vaccine. Sequencing was performed with immunoSEQ multiplex PCR; in TCRdb, only in-frame clones are kept and a portion is missing. The top ten hold around 1.7% of the sample, which has about 210,000 clones, roughly 94% seen once. Source: peripheral blood, taken 28 days after the second dose of the MenACWY control vaccine. All receptors derive from an adult who received the MenACWY meningococcal vaccine as a control.

The chain joins TRBV28 to TRBJ2-3; 10 bases are shared with TRBD1. Germline CDR1 and CDR2: MDHEN and SYDVKM. The CDR3 length is 15 residues. The ends lost 2 bases at V and 4 bases at J; junction bases unmatched: 3. The CDR3 loop is CASSLRDRGPDTQYF. The CDR3 DNA follows: TGTGCCAGCAGTTTACGGGACAGGGGCCCAGATACGCAGTATTTT.

This clone occurred once. The CDR3 is CASSEGQGDYGYTF. The CDR3 bases are TGTGCCAGCAGTGAGGGACAGGGGGACTATGGCTACACCTTC. The chain joins TRBV6-2 or TRBV6-3 to TRBJ1-2, with 11 bases that match TRBD1. CDR3 length: 14 amino acids. Germline trimming cut 5 bases from V and 3 bases from J; bases unmatched to any gene: 2. Germline V gene lookup returns CDR1 MNHEY and CDR2 SVGEGT.

The CDR3 loop reads CASSPGQGADTIYF. The CDR3 nucleotides are TGCGCCAGCAGCCCCGGACAGGGGGCAGACACCATATATTTT. J is TRBJ1-3 and V is TRBV5-1; 11 nucleotides line up with TRBD1. Trimming cost V 4 bases and J 8 bases; bases outside gene matches: 5. In germline, CDR1 is SGHRS, CDR2 YFSETQ. CDR3 length equals 14 residues.

The chain is built from TRBV10-1 and TRBJ1-2; 11 bases are a match to TRBD1. Losses at the gene ends were 8 bases for V and 7 bases for J; bases not matched to a gene: 3. CDR1 and CDR2 from the germline V gene are WNHNN and SYGVQD (reference sequence). The CDR3 is 12 amino acids. CDR3 residues: CASWDRGGGYTF. In nucleotides, the CDR3 is TGCGCCAGCTGGGACAGGGGGGGTGGCTACACCTTC.

The rearrangement joins TRBV7-9 to TRBJ1-2, with unresolved D. The ends were cut back, 0 bases at V and 6 bases at J, with 8 bases in the middle. Germline-derived CDR1 and CDR2 are SEHNR and FQNEAQ (reference sequence). The CDR3 contains 13 residues. CDR3 in amino acids: CASSLAPGNGYTF. The DNA for the CDR3 is TGTGCCAGCAGCTTAGCTCCGGGGAATGGCTACACCTTC.

V and J are TRBV6-6 and TRBJ1-2, with D hard to call. V was cut by 6 bases and J by 4 bases, with 9 bases left in between. Per the germline V gene, CDR1 is MNHNY and CDR2 is SVGAGI (reference sequence). The CDR3 loop spans 12 amino acids. This CDR3 reads CASSPPGYGYTF. The DNA for the CDR3 is TGTGCCAGCAGCCCCCCGGGCTATGGCTACACCTTC.

The chain is built from TRBV5-4 and TRBJ2-5; 8 bases match TRBD1. The CDR3 totals 14 residues. Trimming cost V 5 bases and J 5 bases; bases outside gene matches: 8. Germline V gene lookup returns CDR1 SGHNT and CDR2 YYREEE (reference sequence). This CDR3 reads CASSSQGARETQYF. CDR3 DNA sequence: TGTGCCAGCAGTTCCCAGGGGGCCCGGGAGACCCAGTACTTC.

The chain employs TRBV10-3 and TRBJ1-1, with D unresolved. V lost 7 bases, J lost 7 bases, and 13 bases lay in between. The CDR3 has 12 amino acids. Germline V gene data show CDR1 as ENHRY and CDR2 as SYGVKD. The CDR3 DNA sequence: TGTGCCATCATGGAGAAATTGTTTGAAGCTTTCTTT. Protein sequence: CAIMEKLFEAFF.

The rearrangement joins TRBV19 to TRBJ2-1; TRBD2 aligns across 14 bases. CDR3 length: 17 amino acids. After removal of 6 bases from V and 3 bases from J, the junction contained 7 bases not matched to a gene. The germline gives CDR1 LNHDA, CDR2 SQIVND (reference sequence). DNA of the CDR3: TGTGCCAGTAGCGGACTAGCGGGAGGCCGGCTCTACAATGAGCAGTTCTTC. It specifies CASSGLAGGRLYNEQFF. The entire variable domain, with the rest obtained from reference TRBV19 and TRBJ2-1, is as follows: DGGITQSPKYLFRKEGQNVTLSCEQNLNHDAMYWYRQDPGQGLRLIYYSQIVNDFQKGDIAEGYSVSREKKESFPLTVTSAQKNPTAFYLCASSGLAGGRLYNEQFFGPGTRLTVL.

The chain carries TRBV6-6 and TRBJ1-3; TRBD1 aligns across 7 bases. The CDR3 contains 15 residues. Trimming at V came to 6 bases and at J to 0 bases, leaving 5 bases not matched to a gene. CDR1 is MNHNY, CDR2 SVGAGI, per germline (reference sequence). DNA for the CDR3: TGTGCCAGCAGACTAAGGGACAGCTCTGGAAACACCATATATTTT. This gives the protein CASRLRDSSGNTIYF.

The rearrangement joins TRBV14 to TRBJ1-2; TRBD1 matches 11 bases. The CDR3 sequence is 14 residues long. Germline CDR1 and CDR2: SGHDN and FVKESK. Losses at the gene ends were 4 bases for V and 8 bases for J; bases not matched to a gene: 6. Here the CDR3 reads CASSRGTGGSGYTF. The DNA for the CDR3 is TGTGCCAGCAGCCGAGGGACAGGGGGAAGCGGCTACACCTTC.

This chain links TRBV27 with TRBJ2-7; no clear D gene. Germline-derived CDR1 and CDR2 are MNHEY and SMNVEV (reference sequence). The V gene lost 0 bases and the J gene lost 2 bases, with 17 bases spanning the gap. This CDR3 has 17 residues. The CDR3 is CASSLSIGQARPYEQYF. The CDR3 DNA follows: TGTGCCAGCAGTTTATCGATAGGGCAGGCAAGGCCCTACGAGCAGTACTTC.

The V and J genes are TRBV5-6 and TRBJ2-1, with 9 bases that match TRBD1. Germline V gene lookup returns CDR1 SGHDT and CDR2 YYEEEE. The CDR3 extends over 16 amino acids. J gave up 3 bases and V 4 bases, and 8 bases lay outside the gene matches. The CDR3 loop is CASSQTGGRSYNEQFF. CDR3 coding DNA: TGTGCCAGCAGCCAGACAGGGGGGAGAAGCTACAATGAGCAGTTCTTC.

The genes are TRBV29-1 and TRBJ1-4; no definite D call. The germline V and J ends were trimmed by 7 bases and 6 bases, with 12 bases remaining between them. This CDR3 has 12 amino acids. Germline V gene sequence: CDR1 SQVTM, CDR2 ANQGSEA. This CDR3 is CSAALLDEKLFF. DNA for the CDR3: TGCAGCGCCGCTCTACTCGATGAAAAACTGTTTTTT. The full variable domain, completed using reference TRBV29-1 and TRBJ1-4, is SAVISQKPSRDICQRGTSLTIQCQVDSQVTMMFWYRQQPGQSLTLIATANQGSEATYESGFVIDKFPISRPNLTFSTLTVSNMSPEDSSIYLCSAALLDEKLFFGSGTQLSVL.

The chain uses TRBV5-1 and TRBJ2-3; maybe TRBD1 (6 bases). The CDR3 is 17 residues long. From germline, CDR1 is SGHRS and CDR2 YFSETQ. The V and J ends lost 0 bases and 3 bases respectively, with 17 bases between them. CDR3 loop: CASSLALRGKGTDTQYF. The CDR3 DNA sequence: TGCGCCAGCAGCTTGGCCTTAAGGGGGAAGGGAACAGATACGCAGTATTTT.

The chain links TRBV5-1 to TRBJ2-7, with 9 bases matching TRBD1. The CDR3 contains 16 residues. Trimming took 0 bases from V and 1 from J; bases not matched to a gene: 5. From germline, CDR1 is SGHRS and CDR2 YFSETQ. The CDR3 loop is CASSLAATGGSYEQYF. The DNA of the CDR3 is TGCGCCAGCAGCTTGGCCGCGACAGGGGGTTCCTACGAGCAGTACTTC.

J is TRBJ2-1 and V is TRBV5-6; no reliable D call. The germline CDR1 and CDR2 sequences are SGHDT and YYEEEE. Trimming took off 0 bases at V and 5 bases at J, with 6 bases between the two ends. The length of the CDR3 is 13 residues. The CDR3 here is CASSLGGHNEQFF. Written as DNA, the CDR3 is TGTGCCAGCAGCTTGGGAGGACACAATGAGCAGTTCTTC.

This chain uses TRBV30 with TRBJ2-7; D remains unclear. The germline V gene encodes CDR1 GTSNPN and CDR2 SVGIG (reference sequence). Trimming cost V 3 bases and J 3 bases, with 9 bases left between them. This CDR3 has 12 amino acids. CDR3 DNA sequence: TGTGCCTGGAGAGAGTATCGCTACGAGCAGTACTTC. It specifies CAWREYRYEQYF.

This chain uses TRBV4-2 with TRBJ2-2; no reliable D call. This CDR3 contains 12 residues. V lost 8 bases and J 6 bases, leaving 10 bases between the germline ends. Germline assignment: CDR1 LGHNA and CDR2 YNFKEQ. DNA for the CDR3: TGTGCCAGCCGTTCGGGCGCCGGGGAGCTGTTTTTT. Residues: CASRSGAGELFF.